In its sample, the clone carrying this T cell receptor (beta chain) was seen a few times. The antigen is not known. These data are taken from a study of cytomegalovirus exposure and HLA in healthy donors. Points from the study as a whole: Previously analyzed data showed that most TCR beta V segments were productive at a frequency of about 90% or about 30%. TRBV6-2, TRBV6-3 and some other V segments were unresolvable in 87-base-pair reads.

The trim removed 0 bases at V and 2 bases at J, leaving 2 bases unmatched. This CDR3 has 15 residues. CDR1 and CDR2 (germline): SGDLS, YYNGEE. Primers included in the PCR were 60 Vbeta and 13 Jbeta primers. Clones were read by immunoSEQ multiplex PCR, and TCRdb kept only the in-frame ones, dropping some. The sample has approximately 120,000 clones, roughly 71% seen once. Sequencing input: PBMCs. J is TRBJ1-3 and V is TRBV9; 7 positions match TRBD1. The clonotype originates from a woman in her 70s in good health and CMV-seropositive. CDR3 DNA: TGTGCCAGCAGCGTAGAGGGGGCTACTGGAAACACCATATATTTT. This translates into CASSVEGATGNTIYF.